This TCR beta chain was sequenced for a study of a mutant IDH1 vaccine in newly diagnosed glioma. Looking at the study overall: Patients previously underwent radiotherapy, temozolomide, or both, and most underwent both. Overall study results and limits: Top peripheral T cell clonotype shifts appeared unrelated to pseudoprogression.

For this clone: Its antigen remains unidentified.

Time point noted: week 23, last vaccination. Each vaccine dose was 300 ug of mutant IDH1 20-mer peptide, with topical imiquimod. TCRdb keeps only in-frame clones here, not all; method: immunoSEQ multiplex PCR. Of approximately 35,000 clones in the sample, approximately 87% are singletons; the top ten hold about 2.3%. Trimming stripped 4 bases from V and 2 bases from J, with 16 bases between. CDR1 and CDR2 (germline): SGHNT, YYREEE (reference sequence). This CDR3 has 15 amino acids. This receptor was obtained from a middle-aged man with glioma. The rearrangement links TRBV5-4 to TRBJ2-7; D perhaps matches TRBD2 (6 bases). This material consisted of PBMCs, taken from a glioma patient whose treatment included an IDH1 peptide vaccine. Here the CDR3 DNA reads TGTGCCAGCAGCCCTTTCTCGCGGGAAGCCTACGAGCAGTACTTC. Residues: CASSPFSREAYEQYF.